Presented here are 20 T cell receptor beta chains from one specimen sequenced in a study of T-cell reconstitution after alpha-beta-depleted transplantation in children. The TCRbeta library incorporated unique molecular identifiers. TCRdb independently ran MiXCR on the PCR reads; one entry per CDR3 protein. The repertoire has hundreds of thousands of distinct CDR3 sequences, around 13% of them found once; the top ten carry about 0.79%. The material was PBMCs, obtained before TCRalphabeta/CD19-depleted stem cell transplant. These receptors all stem from a girl under 10 years old with congenital amegakaryocytic thrombocytopenia, due to receive a stem cell transplant.

This chain connects TRBV5-1 to TRBJ2-5; TRBD2 matches at 16 bases. J was trimmed by 3 bases and V by 4 bases; bases with no gene match: 12. Germline V gives CDR1 SGHRS, CDR2 YFSETQ. The CDR3 runs to 19 residues. For the CDR3, the DNA is TGCGCCAGCAGCAAGGGACTAGCGGGAGGGAGAGGAGCTAAAGAGACCCAGTACTTC. Protein product: CASSKGLAGGRGAKETQYF.

This clonotype was counted many times. The chain employs TRBV5-1 and TRBJ2-2; 7 nucleotides agree with TRBD1. With V trimmed by 4 bases and J by 1 base, 4 bases remained unmatched. This CDR3 has 15 amino acids. CDR1 and CDR2 (germline): SGHRS, YFSETQ. The CDR3 reads CASSAGTVNTGELFF. Written as DNA, the CDR3 is TGCGCCAGCAGCGCCGGGACAGTGAACACCGGGGAGCTGTTTTTT.

This clonotype has just a few counts. The chain has TRBV5-1 and TRBJ2-1, with D possibly TRBD2 on 6 matching bases. CDR1 and CDR2 (germline): SGHRS, YFSETQ. CDR3 length: 14 residues. Trimming shortened V by 2 bases and J by 6 bases, and 12 bases separated the two germline ends. The CDR3 DNA reads TGCGCCAGCAGCTTCGGGGGAGATAGCAATGAGCAGTTCTTC. Translated: CASSFGGDSNEQFF.

In its sample, this clonotype was seen many times. The rearrangement uses TRBV28 and TRBJ1-1; TRBD1 is a possible D gene (5 bases). The ends were cut back, 8 bases at V and 2 bases at J, with 9 bases in the middle. This CDR3 is built from 12 residues. Germline V gene lookup returns CDR1 MDHEN and CDR2 SYDVKM. CDR3 residues: CASGGLNTEAFF. For the CDR3, the DNA is TGTGCCAGCGGGGGACTTAACACTGAAGCTTTCTTT.

This clonotype was counted ten times or more. The chain uses TRBV5-1 and TRBJ2-1; D perhaps matches TRBD2 (6 bases). CDR1 SGHRS and CDR2 YFSETQ come from the germline V gene. CDR3 length equals 15 residues. Trimming removed 0 bases at V and 4 bases at J, with 11 bases between. In nucleotides, the CDR3 is TGCGCCAGCAGCTTGGATAGCGGCGAATACAATGAGCAGTTCTTC. This gives the protein CASSLDSGEYNEQFF.

The V and J genes are TRBV28 and TRBJ1-5; 9 nucleotides align to TRBD1. The CDR3 contains 15 residues. Germline V gene lookup returns CDR1 MDHEN and CDR2 SYDVKM. The V gene end was trimmed by 2 bases and the J gene end by 6 bases; junction bases not matched to a gene: 5. The CDR3: CASSLEGTGSQPQHF. In DNA, the CDR3 is TGTGCCAGCAGTTTAGAGGGGACAGGGAGTCAGCCCCAGCATTTT.

This clonotype was observed a few times. The chain links TRBV10-3 to TRBJ2-2; D possibly corresponds to TRBD2 (5 bases). V lost 8 bases, J lost 1 base, and 8 bases lay in between. The CDR3 length is 13 residues. Germline CDR1 is ENHRY and CDR2 is SYGVKD. CDR3 sequence reads: CAIEGLNTGELFF. The DNA for the CDR3 is TGTGCCATCGAGGGATTGAACACCGGGGAGCTGTTTTTT.

This clonotype was observed many times. The junction does not match germline at one end; this may be a read error. V usage is TRBV5-6 and J usage is TRBJ2-3; D uncertain. Germline V gives CDR1 SGHDT, CDR2 YYEEEE. This CDR3 has 15 amino acids. CDR3 protein: CASILNRRGTDTQYF. DNA of the CDR3: TGTGCCAGCATACTCAACCGACGAGGCACTGATACGCAGTATTTT.

This clonotype was observed at least ten times. The rearrangement uses TRBV20-1 and TRBJ2-1; 10 bases agree with TRBD2. Germline loops: CDR1 DFQATT, CDR2 SNEGSKA (reference sequence). The CDR3 has 16 amino acids. With V trimmed by 0 bases and J by 5 bases, 7 bases remained unmatched. CDR3 nucleotide sequence: TGCAGTGCTAGAGATCGGGGACTAGCGACAAACAATGAGCAGTTCTTC. This encodes CSARDRGLATNNEQFF.

The V call is TRBV5-1, the J call TRBJ2-5, with 15 bases aligning to TRBD2. Germline V CDR1 and CDR2: SGHRS, YFSETQ. The length of the CDR3 is 16 residues. The J segment lost 4 bases and the V segment lost 2 bases, leaving 3 bases of the junction unmatched. CDR3 in DNA: TGCGCCAGCAGCTTTGGGACTAGCGGGAGGCGAGAGACCCAGTACTTC. Residues: CASSFGTSGRRETQYF.

The V gene is TRBV12-3 or TRBV12-4, the J gene TRBJ2-7; the match to TRBD1 covers 11 bases. J lost 3 bases, V lost 5 bases, and 6 bases had no gene match. CDR3 length equals 15 residues. The CDR3 spells CASSQGTGGYYEQYF. CDR3 DNA sequence: TGTGCCAGCAGTCAGGGGACAGGGGGTTACTACGAGCAGTACTTC.

The rearrangement uses TRBV7-9 and TRBJ2-7, with 12 bases lining up with TRBD2. The germline V gene has CDR1 SEHNR and CDR2 FQNEAQ (reference sequence). The V segment lost 1 base and the J segment 2 bases; nucleotides outside the gene matches: 3. The CDR3 length is 16 residues. CDR3 sequence: CASSLVASGRAYEQYF. The CDR3 bases are TGTGCCAGCAGCTTAGTCGCTAGCGGGAGGGCCTACGAGCAGTACTTC.

This clonotype was seen many times. The rearrangement uses TRBV12-3 or TRBV12-4 and TRBJ2-2, with D uncertain. The CDR3 sequence is 12 residues long. V was trimmed by 6 bases and J by 6 bases, leaving 8 bases between them. The CDR3 region has the DNA TGTGCCAGCAGCCCCTGGGCCGGGGAGCTGTTTTTT. Protein sequence: CASSPWAGELFF.

This chain links TRBV27 with TRBJ2-7; D possibly uses TRBD1 or TRBD2 (5 bases each). The CDR3 consists of 15 residues. Trimming shortened V by 5 bases and J by 2 bases, and 16 bases separated the two germline ends. The germline gives CDR1 MNHEY, CDR2 SMNVEV (reference sequence). This CDR3 is CASSRGLWGAYEQYF. DNA of the CDR3: TGTGCCAGCAGTCGCGGACTCTGGGGCGCCTACGAGCAGTACTTC.

This clonotype was seen just once. The rearrangement links TRBV30 to TRBJ2-4, with D possibly being TRBD1 (6 bases). The germline CDR1 and CDR2 sequences are GTSNPN and SVGIG (reference sequence). Trimming pared 2 bases from V and 0 bases from J, leaving 14 bases between. The CDR3 sequence is 16 residues long. In nucleotides, the CDR3 is TGTGCCTGGAGTACTTGGACAGACTTAGCCAAAAACATTCAGTACTTC. Protein product: CAWSTWTDLAKNIQYF. The variable domain in full, with the rest retrieved from reference TRBV30 and TRBJ2-4, is SQTIHQWPATLVQPVGSPLSLECTVEGTSNPNLYWYRQAAGRGLQLLFYSVGIGQISSEVPQNLSASRPQDRQFILSSKKLLLSDSGFYLCAWSTWTDLAKNIQYFGAGTRLSVL.

In this sample, this clonotype turned up many times. The chain combines TRBV29-1 with TRBJ2-3; D not certain. The CDR3 covers 18 residues. CDR1 SQVTM and CDR2 ANQGSEA come from the germline V gene. With 0 bases removed from V and 7 bases from J, the gap between germline ends came to 26 bases. The CDR3 DNA is TGCAGCGTTGAAGATGTCGGATTAAAGCCCAGAATTCCCCATACGCAGTATTTT. Amino acid sequence: CSVEDVGLKPRIPHTQYF.

The rearrangement uses TRBV28 and TRBJ2-1, with unresolved D. Trimming cost V 5 bases and J 9 bases, with 8 bases left between them. The CDR3 consists of 11 residues. Germline loops: CDR1 MDHEN, CDR2 SYDVKM. CDR3 protein: CASSPQFEQFF. The CDR3 DNA reads TGTGCCAGCAGTCCACAGTTTGAGCAGTTCTTC.

This clonotype was detected ten times or more. This rearrangement joins TRBV11-2 to TRBJ2-7; no clear D gene. The germline gives CDR1 SGHAT, CDR2 FQNNGV. CDR3 length equals 13 residues. V lost 4 bases, J lost 6 bases, and 13 bases lay in between. CDR3 DNA sequence: TGTGCCAGCAGCTCCGTTCCCGAGAGCGAGCAGTACTTC. Its translation is CASSSVPESEQYF. Full variable domain (rest looked up from reference TRBV11-2 and TRBJ2-7): EAGVAQSPRYKIIEKRQSVAFWCNPISGHATLYWYQQILGQGPKLLIQFQNNGVVDDSQLPKDRFSAERLKGVDSTLKIQPAKLEDSAVYLCASSSVPESEQYFGPGTRLTVT.

This rearrangement joins TRBV27 to TRBJ1-1; TRBD1 is a possible D gene (5 bases). This CDR3 is 12 amino acids long. With 6 bases removed from V and 10 bases from J, the gap between germline ends came to 15 bases. Germline CDR1 is MNHEY and CDR2 is SMNVEV (reference sequence). The CDR3 reads CASRASQGGAFF. The CDR3 region has the DNA TGTGCCAGCAGAGCATCCCAGGGAGGAGCTTTCTTT.

This clonotype appeared many times. The V call is TRBV6-1, the J call TRBJ2-3; the match to TRBD2 covers 8 bases. Germline V gives CDR1 MNHNS, CDR2 SASEGT. The V segment lost 5 bases and the J segment 4 bases; nucleotides outside the gene matches: 5. The CDR3 totals 14 residues. This CDR3 is CASSTGLASDTQYF. For the CDR3, the DNA is TGTGCCAGCAGTACCGGACTAGCATCAGATACGCAGTATTTT.